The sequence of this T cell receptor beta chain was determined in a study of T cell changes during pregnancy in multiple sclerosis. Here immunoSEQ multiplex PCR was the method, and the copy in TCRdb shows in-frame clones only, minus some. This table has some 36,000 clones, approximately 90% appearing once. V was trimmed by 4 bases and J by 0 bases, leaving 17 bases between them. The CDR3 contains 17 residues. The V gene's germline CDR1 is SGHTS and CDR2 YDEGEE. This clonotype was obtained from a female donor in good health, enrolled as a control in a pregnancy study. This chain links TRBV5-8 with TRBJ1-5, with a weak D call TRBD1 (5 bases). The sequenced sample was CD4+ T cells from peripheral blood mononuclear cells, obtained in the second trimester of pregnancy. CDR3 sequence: CASSPRAGRYSNQPQHF. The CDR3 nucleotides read TGTGCCAGCAGCCCCCGGGCAGGGCGATATAGCAATCAGCCCCAGCATTTT.